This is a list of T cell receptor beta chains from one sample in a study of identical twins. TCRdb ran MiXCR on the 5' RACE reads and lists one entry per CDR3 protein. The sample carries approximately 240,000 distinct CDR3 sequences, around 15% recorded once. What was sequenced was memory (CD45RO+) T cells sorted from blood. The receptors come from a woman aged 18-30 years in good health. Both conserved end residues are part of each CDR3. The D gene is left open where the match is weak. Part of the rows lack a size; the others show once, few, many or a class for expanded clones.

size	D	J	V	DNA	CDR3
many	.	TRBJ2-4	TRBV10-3	TGTGCCATCAGTACCCAGGAGGGCTATTCTACTAAAAACATTCAGTACTTC	CAISTQEGYSTKNIQYF
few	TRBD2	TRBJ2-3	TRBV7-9	TGTGCCAGCAGACAGCGGGAAACAGATACGCAGTATTTT	CASRQRETDTQYF
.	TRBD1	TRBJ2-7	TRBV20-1	TGCAGTGCTGGCCCTCGGGACAGGGGGTCTTACGAGCAGTACTTC	CSAGPRDRGSYEQYF
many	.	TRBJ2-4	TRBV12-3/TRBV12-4	TGTGCCAGCAGTTTAGGCGCAGTAGGCATTCAGTACTTC	CASSLGAVGIQYF
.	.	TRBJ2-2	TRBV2	TGTGCCAGCAAGGTGCTCCTCGGCACCGGGGAGCTGTTTTTT	CASKVLLGTGELFF
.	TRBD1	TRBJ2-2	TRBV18	TGTGCCAGCTCCGGACAGGGTAGAACCGGGGAGCTGTTTTTT	CASSGQGRTGELFF
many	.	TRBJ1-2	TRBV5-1	TGCGCCAGCAGCATCCGTGGGGGAAACTCGGATGGCTACACCTTC	CASSIRGGNSDGYTF
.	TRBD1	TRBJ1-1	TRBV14	TGTGCCAGCAGCCCCTCTCGGACAGGGGCCGCCTACACTGAAGCTTTCTTT	CASSPSRTGAAYTEAFF
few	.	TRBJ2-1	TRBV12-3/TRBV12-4	TGTGCCAGCAGTTTACCCCCTATCTGGTCCTACAATGAGCAGTTCTTC	CASSLPPIWSYNEQFF
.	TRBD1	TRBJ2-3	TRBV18	TGTGCCAGCTCACCTCCGACAGGGGACAACACAGATACGCAGTATTTT	CASSPPTGDNTDTQYF
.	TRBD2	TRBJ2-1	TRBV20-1	TGCAGTGCGCCCCCGACTAGCGGTTCCTACAATGAGCAGTTCTTC	CSAPPTSGSYNEQFF
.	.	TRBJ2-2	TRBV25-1	TGTGCCAGCAGTACAATGCAGGGTGACGCCGGGGAGCTGTTTTTT	CASSTMQGDAGELFF
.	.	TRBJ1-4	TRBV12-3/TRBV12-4	TGTGCCAGCAGTCCCGGACGGAGTTCTAATGAAAAACTGTTTTTT	CASSPGRSSNEKLFF
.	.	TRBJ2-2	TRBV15	TGTGCCACCAGCATTGTAAACACCGGGGAGCTGTTTTTT	CATSIVNTGELFF
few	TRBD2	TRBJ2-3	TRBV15	TGTGCCACCAGCCTCTCCGCTGTGCGGGGGTCAGATACGCAGTATTTT	CATSLSAVRGSDTQYF
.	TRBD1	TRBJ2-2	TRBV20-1	TGCAGTGCTAGAAAAGACAGGGCGGCCGGGGAGCTGTTTTTT	CSARKDRAAGELFF
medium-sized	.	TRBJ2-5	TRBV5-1	TGTGCCAGCAGCTCTCAAGAGACCCAGTACTTC	CASSSQETQYF
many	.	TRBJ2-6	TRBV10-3	TGTGCCATCGGGACGGTTAGCTCTGGGGCCAACGTCCTGACTTTC	CAIGTVSSGANVLTF
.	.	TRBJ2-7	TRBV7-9	TGTGCCAGCAGCTTAGTTCGGGATAGCTACGAGCAGTACTTC	CASSLVRDSYEQYF
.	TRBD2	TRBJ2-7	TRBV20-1	TGCAGTGCAATAACTAGCGGACGGATGGATGGTGAGCAGTACTTC	CSAITSGRMDGEQYF
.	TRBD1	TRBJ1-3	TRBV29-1	TGCAGCGTTGCCATAACAGGGGCCGGAAACACCATATATTTT	CSVAITGAGNTIYF
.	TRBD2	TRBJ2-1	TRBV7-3	TGTGCCAGCAGCTTAATGACTAGCGGGACCAATGAGCAGTTCTTC	CASSLMTSGTNEQFF
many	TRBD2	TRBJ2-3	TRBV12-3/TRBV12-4	TGTGCCAGCAGTTTCGGCGGGGGGGTGGGCACAGATACGCAGTATTTT	CASSFGGGVGTDTQYF
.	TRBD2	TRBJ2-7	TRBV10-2	TGCGCCAGCAGTGTTCTAGCGGGAGACTACGAGCAGTACTTC	CASSVLAGDYEQYF
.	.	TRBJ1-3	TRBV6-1	TGTGCCAGCAGTGAAGGTAGAAACACCATATATTTT	CASSEGRNTIYF
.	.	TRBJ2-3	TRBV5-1	TGCGCCAGCAGCTTAAGGACAGCTAGCACAGATACGCAGTATTTT	CASSLRTASTDTQYF
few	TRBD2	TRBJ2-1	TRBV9	TGTGCCAGCAGCGCGCGAGTCGACCTAGCGGGAGGGCGTAATGAGCAGTTCTTC	CASSARVDLAGGRNEQFF
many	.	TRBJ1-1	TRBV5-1	TGCGCCAGCAGCTTTACACGGAACACTGAAGCTTTCTTT	CASSFTRNTEAFF
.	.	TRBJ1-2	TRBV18	TGTGCCAGCTCACCCGTTGGGGGGGGCGACTATGGCTACACCTTC	CASSPVGGGDYGYTF
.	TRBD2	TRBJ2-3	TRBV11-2	TGTGCCAGCAGCCCCTTTGGGGTAGCGGGGGCCCGGGGAGATACGCAGTATTTT	CASSPFGVAGARGDTQYF
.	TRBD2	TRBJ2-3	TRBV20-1	TGCAGTGCTAAGCGGGGGGGGGATACGCAGTATTTT	CSAKRGGDTQYF
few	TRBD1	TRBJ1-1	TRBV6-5	TGTGCCAGCAGTTACTTACAGGGGCGGGGGAACACTGAAGCTTTCTTT	CASSYLQGRGNTEAFF
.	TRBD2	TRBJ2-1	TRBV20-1	TGCAGTGCTAGAAACCCTAGCGGGGCCACCTTTTACAATGAGCAGTTCTTC	CSARNPSGATFYNEQFF
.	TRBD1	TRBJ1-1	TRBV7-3	TGTGCCAGCAGCGAGGACAGGGACACTGAAGCTTTCTTT	CASSEDRDTEAFF
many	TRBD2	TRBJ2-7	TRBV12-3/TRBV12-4	TGTGCCAGCACTCCGGGGGGGCAGGGATCCTCCTACGAGCAGTACTTC	CASTPGGQGSSYEQYF
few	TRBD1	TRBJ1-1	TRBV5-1	TGCGCCAGCAGACAAATCGGACAGGGAGGCACTGAAGCTTTCTTT	CASRQIGQGGTEAFF
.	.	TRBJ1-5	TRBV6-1	TGTGCCAGCAGGGACAGTGTGAGCAATCAGCCCCAGCATTTT	CASRDSVSNQPQHF
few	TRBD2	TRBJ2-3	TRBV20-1	TGCAGTGCCCCCGGGGGCGGGGGGGGCGGGAGGACAGATACGCAGTATTTT	CSAPGGGGGGRTDTQYF
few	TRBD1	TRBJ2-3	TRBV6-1	TGTGCCAGCAGGACGACAGGGAACACAGATACGCAGTATTTT	CASRTTGNTDTQYF
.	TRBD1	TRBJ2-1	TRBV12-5	TGTGCTAGTAATGCCGGGACAGGGTCCTACAATGAGCAGTTCTTC	CASNAGTGSYNEQFF
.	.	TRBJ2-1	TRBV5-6	TGTGCCAGCAGCTTGGTTTTTTTGGGCGGTGAGCAGTTCTTC	CASSLVFLGGEQFF
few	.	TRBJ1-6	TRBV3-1	TGTGCCAGCAGCCAAGGGAGCAGGGGTGGCTCACCCCTCCACTTT	CASSQGSRGGSPLHF
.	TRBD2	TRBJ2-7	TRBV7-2	TGTGCCAGCAGCTTAGCGGGACTAGCGGGAGGTCTCTACGAGCAGTACTTC	CASSLAGLAGGLYEQYF
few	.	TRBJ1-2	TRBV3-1	TGTGCCAGCAGCCACGGCGCGACGGGGGATTCGGGTGGCTACACCTTC	CASSHGATGDSGGYTF
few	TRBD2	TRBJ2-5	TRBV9	TGTGCCAGCAGCGCGTCTAGCGGATCACAAGAGACCCAGTACTTC	CASSASSGSQETQYF
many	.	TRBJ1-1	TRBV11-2	TGTGCCAGCACCTCCGGGGGGGCCCAAGCTTTCTTT	CASTSGGAQAFF
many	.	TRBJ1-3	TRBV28	TGTGCCAGCAGTAGCCCCCCAGGAACTGGAAACACCATATATTTT	CASSSPPGTGNTIYF
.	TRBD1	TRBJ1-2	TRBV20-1	TGCAGTGCTAGTCGTGGGGCAGGGGGTGGCTATGGCTACACCTTC	CSASRGAGGGYGYTF
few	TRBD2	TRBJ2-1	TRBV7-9	TGTGCCAGCATGCTAGCGGGGACCTACAATGAGCAGTTCTTC	CASMLAGTYNEQFF
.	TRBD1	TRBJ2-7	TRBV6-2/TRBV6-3	TGTGCCAGCAGTTACTCTAGACACAGGGGCGCCTACGAGCAGTACTTC	CASSYSRHRGAYEQYF
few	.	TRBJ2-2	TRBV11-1	TGTGCCAGCAGCCCCACCCGCTTCTCCCCAACGGCGAACACCGGGGAGCTGTTTTTT	CASSPTRFSPTANTGELFF